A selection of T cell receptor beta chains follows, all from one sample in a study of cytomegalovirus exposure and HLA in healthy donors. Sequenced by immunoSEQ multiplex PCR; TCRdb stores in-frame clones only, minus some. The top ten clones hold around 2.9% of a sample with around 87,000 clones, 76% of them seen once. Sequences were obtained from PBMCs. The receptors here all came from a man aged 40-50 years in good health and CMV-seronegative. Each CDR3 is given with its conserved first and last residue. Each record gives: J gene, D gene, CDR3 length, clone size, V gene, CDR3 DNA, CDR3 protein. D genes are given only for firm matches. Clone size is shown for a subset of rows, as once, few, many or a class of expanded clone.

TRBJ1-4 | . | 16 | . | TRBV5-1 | TGTGCCAGCAGCCAGACCACAGGACAGCTCAATGAAAAACTGTTTTTT | CASSQTTGQLNEKLFF
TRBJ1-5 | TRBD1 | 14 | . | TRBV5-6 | TGTGCCAGCAGCTTGGGACAGGGAGATGAGCCCCAGCATTTT | CASSLGQGDEPQHF
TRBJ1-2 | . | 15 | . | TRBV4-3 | TGCGCCAGCAGCCAAGATTTTGTAGGGGCCCCGGGTTACACCTTC | CASSQDFVGAPGYTF
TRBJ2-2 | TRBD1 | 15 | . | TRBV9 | TGTGCCAGCAGCTGGACAGGGGGGGACACCGGGGAGCTGTTTTTT | CASSWTGGDTGELFF
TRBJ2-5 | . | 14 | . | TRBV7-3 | TGTGCCAGCAGCTTAAGTCACAACGAAGAGACCCAGTACTTC | CASSLSHNEETQYF
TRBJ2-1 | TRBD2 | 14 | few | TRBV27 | TGTGCCAGCAGTCAAAGGACTAGCGGGAATGAGCAGTTCTTC | CASSQRTSGNEQFF
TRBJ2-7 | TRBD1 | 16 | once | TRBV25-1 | TGTGCCAGCAGTGTAACTCCGGGACAGGGTACCAACGAGCAGTACTTC | CASSVTPGQGTNEQYF
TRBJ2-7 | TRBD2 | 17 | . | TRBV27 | TGTGCCAGCAGTTTGGGGGGATCCGGGACTACTTTCTACGAGCAGTACTTC | CASSLGGSGTTFYEQYF
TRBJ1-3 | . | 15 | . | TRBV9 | TGTGCCAGCAGCGTGGAGGGGCTCTCTGGAAACACCATATATTTT | CASSVEGLSGNTIYF
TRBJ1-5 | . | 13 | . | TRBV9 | TGTGCCAGCAGCGAAGGGGTTGATCGGCCCCAGCATTTT | CASSEGVDRPQHF
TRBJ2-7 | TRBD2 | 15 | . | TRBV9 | TGTGCCAGCAGCGTGGGGTCGGGAGGGGTCTACGAGCAGTACTTC | CASSVGSGGVYEQYF
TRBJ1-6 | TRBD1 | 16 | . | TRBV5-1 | TGCGCCAGCAGCTTGGAACAGGGGGCCGCGAATTCACCCCTCCACTTT | CASSLEQGAANSPLHF
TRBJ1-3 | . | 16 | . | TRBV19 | TGTGCCAGTAGTACCGACCGGGATTACTCTGGAAACACCATATATTTT | CASSTDRDYSGNTIYF
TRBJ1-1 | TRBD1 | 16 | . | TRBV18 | TGTGCCACCTACAGGGGCAGATCTACTATGAACACTGAAGCTTTCTTT | CATYRGRSTMNTEAFF
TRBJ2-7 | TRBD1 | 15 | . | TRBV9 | TGTGCCAGCAGCGGGACAGGGGGGGGAACCTACGAGCAGTACTTC | CASSGTGGGTYEQYF
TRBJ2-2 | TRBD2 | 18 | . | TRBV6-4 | TGTGCCAGCAGCGACTCATCGGGAAGCGGGGGGGCACCCGGGGAGCTGTTTTTT | CASSDSSGSGGAPGELFF
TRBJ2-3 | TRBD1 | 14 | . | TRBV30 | TGTGCCTCCGCAGCGGGACAGGGGATAGATACGCAGTATTTT | CASAAGQGIDTQYF
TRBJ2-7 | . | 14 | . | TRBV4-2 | TGTGCCAGCAGCCAACAGGGGAGCTCCTACGAGCAGTACTTC | CASSQQGSSYEQYF
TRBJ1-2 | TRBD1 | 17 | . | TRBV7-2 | TGTGCCAGCAGCTTGGGAACCGGGACAGGGGGTTTGGATGGCTACACCTTC | CASSLGTGTGGLDGYTF
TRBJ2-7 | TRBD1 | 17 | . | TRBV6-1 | TGTGCCAGCAGTGGCAACCGGGACAGGGTCTTAATCTACGAGCAGTACTTC | CASSGNRDRVLIYEQYF
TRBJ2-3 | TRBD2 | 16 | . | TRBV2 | TGTGCCAGCAATCCCCCCAGCGGGGCCACGGGGCATACGCAGTATTTT | CASNPPSGATGHTQYF
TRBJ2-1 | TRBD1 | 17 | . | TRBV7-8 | TGTGCCAGCAGCTTAACCCGGGACAGGAGCTCCTACAATGAGCAGTTCTTC | CASSLTRDRSSYNEQFF
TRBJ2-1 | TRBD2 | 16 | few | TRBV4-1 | TGCGCCAGCAGCCAAGATAGACTAGCGGGGATAGATGAGCAGTTCTTC | CASSQDRLAGIDEQFF
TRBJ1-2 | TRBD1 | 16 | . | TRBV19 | TGTGCCAGTAGTAAATTACCGGGCCAGGGGGACTATGGCTACACCTTC | CASSKLPGQGDYGYTF
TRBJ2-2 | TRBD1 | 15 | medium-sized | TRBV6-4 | TGTGCCAGCAGACCGGGACAGGGTGGATCCGGGGAGCTGTTTTTT | CASRPGQGGSGELFF
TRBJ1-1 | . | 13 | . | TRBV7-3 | TGTGCCAGCAGCTTATTCCGGGAATCTGAAGCTTTCTTT | CASSLFRESEAFF
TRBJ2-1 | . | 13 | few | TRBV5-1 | TGCGCCAGCAGCTTGGCCCCGGACTCCAAGCAGTTCTTC | CASSLAPDSKQFF
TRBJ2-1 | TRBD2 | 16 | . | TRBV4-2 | TGTGCCAGCAGCCAAGAAGCGGCTAGCGGGGCCGATGAGCAGTTCTTC | CASSQEAASGADEQFF
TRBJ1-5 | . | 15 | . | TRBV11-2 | TGTGCCAGCAGCCCCGGGGCAGGGGTGGGGCAGCCCCAGCATTTT | CASSPGAGVGQPQHF
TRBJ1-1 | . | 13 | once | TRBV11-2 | TGTGCCAGCAGCTTAGATCGGAACACTGAAGCTTTCTTT | CASSLDRNTEAFF
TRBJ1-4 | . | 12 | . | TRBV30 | TGTGCCTGGAGTTCGGGATCTGCGGAACTGTTTTTT | CAWSSGSAELFF
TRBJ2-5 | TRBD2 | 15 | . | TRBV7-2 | TGTGCCAGCAGCTTTAGCGGGGGGCCCGGGGAGACCCAGTACTTC | CASSFSGGPGETQYF